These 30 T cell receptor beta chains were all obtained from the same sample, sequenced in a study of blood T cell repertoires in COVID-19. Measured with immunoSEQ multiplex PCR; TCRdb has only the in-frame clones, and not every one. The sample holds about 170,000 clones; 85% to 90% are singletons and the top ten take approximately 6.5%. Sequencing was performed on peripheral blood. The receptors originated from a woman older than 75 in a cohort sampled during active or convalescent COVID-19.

This CDR3 reads CASSFTQTGGLDTQYF. The DNA for the CDR3 is TGTGCCAGCAGTTTTACTCAGACAGGGGGCTTAGATACGCAGTATTTT. The J gene is TRBJ2-3, the V gene TRBV2; TRBD1 matches at 10 bases. This CDR3 is 16 amino acids long. Germline CDR1 SNHLY, CDR2 FYNNEI. V gave up 5 bases and J gave up 5 bases; unmatched junction bases: 10.

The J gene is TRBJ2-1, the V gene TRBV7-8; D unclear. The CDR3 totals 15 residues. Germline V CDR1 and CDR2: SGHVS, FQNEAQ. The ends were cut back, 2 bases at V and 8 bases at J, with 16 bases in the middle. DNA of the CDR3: TGTGCCAGCAGCTTACCAAGCCCATACCTGGATGAGCAGTTCTTC. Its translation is CASSLPSPYLDEQFF.

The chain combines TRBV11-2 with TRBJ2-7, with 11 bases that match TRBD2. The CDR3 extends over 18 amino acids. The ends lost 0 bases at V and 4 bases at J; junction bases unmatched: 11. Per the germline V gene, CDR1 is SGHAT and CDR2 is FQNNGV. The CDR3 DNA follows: TGTGCCAGCAGCTTAGACAGATCGACTAGCGGGGTAGGTTACGAGCAGTACTTC. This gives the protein CASSLDRSTSGVGYEQYF.

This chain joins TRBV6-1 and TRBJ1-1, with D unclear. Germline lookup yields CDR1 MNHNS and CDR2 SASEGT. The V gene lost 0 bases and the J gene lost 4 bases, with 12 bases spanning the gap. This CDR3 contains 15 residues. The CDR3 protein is CASSEALLGSTEAFF. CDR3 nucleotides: TGTGCCAGCAGTGAAGCGCTTTTAGGGAGCACTGAAGCTTTCTTT.

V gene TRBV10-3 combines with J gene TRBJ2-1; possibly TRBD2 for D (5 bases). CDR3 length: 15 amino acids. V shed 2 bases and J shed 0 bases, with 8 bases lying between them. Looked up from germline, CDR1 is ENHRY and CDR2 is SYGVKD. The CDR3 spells CAISEPGSSYNEQFF. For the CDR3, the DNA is TGTGCCATCAGTGAGCCGGGGAGCTCCTACAATGAGCAGTTCTTC.

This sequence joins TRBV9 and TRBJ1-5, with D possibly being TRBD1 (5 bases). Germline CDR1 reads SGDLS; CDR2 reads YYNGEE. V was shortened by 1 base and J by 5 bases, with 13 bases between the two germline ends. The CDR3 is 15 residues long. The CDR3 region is CASSVQPTGDQPQHF. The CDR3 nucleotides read TGTGCCAGCAGCGTACAACCAACGGGGGATCAGCCCCAGCATTTT.

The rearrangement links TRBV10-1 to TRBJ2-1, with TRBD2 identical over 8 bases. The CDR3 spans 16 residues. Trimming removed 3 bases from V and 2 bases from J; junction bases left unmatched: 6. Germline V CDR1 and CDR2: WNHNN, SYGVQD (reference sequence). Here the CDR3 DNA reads TGCGCCAGCAGTGATGACGGGGGGGTACCCTACAATGAGCAGTTCTTC. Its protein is CASSDDGGVPYNEQFF.

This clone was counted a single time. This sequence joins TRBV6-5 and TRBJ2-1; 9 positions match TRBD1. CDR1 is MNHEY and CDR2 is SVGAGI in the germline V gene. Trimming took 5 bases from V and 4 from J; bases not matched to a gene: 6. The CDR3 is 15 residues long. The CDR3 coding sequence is TGTGCCAGCAGTAGAAAACAGGGGGCGTACAATGAGCAGTTCTTC. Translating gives CASSRKQGAYNEQFF.

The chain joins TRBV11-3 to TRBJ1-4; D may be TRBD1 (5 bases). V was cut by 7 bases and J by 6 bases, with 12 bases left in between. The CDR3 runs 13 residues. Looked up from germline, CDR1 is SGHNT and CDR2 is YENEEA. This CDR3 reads CASTSGAYEKLFF. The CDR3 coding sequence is TGTGCCAGCACCAGTGGGGCGTATGAAAAACTGTTTTTT.

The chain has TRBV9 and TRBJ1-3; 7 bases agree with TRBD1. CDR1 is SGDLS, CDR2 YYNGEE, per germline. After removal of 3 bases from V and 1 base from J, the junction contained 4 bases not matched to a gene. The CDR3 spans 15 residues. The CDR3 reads CASSDRGRSGNTIYF. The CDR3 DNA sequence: TGTGCCAGCAGCGACAGGGGTAGATCTGGAAACACCATATATTTT. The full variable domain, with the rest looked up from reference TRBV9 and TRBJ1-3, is DSGVTQTPKHLITATGQRVTLRCSPRSGDLSVYWYQQSLDQGLQFLIQYYNGEERAKGNILERFSAQQFPDLHSELNLSSLELGDSALYFCASSDRGRSGNTIYFGEGSWLTVV.

The CDR3 DNA reads as TGTGCCAGCAGCTTAAGGTTCACTCCAGGGGGACTGTTTTTT. This codes for CASSLRFTPGGLFF. The genes are TRBV7-9 and TRBJ1-4, with 7 bases aligning to TRBD1. The V segment lost 2 bases and the J segment 13 bases; nucleotides outside the gene matches: 10. The CDR3 has 14 amino acids. Germline CDR1 reads SEHNR; CDR2 reads FQNEAQ (reference sequence).

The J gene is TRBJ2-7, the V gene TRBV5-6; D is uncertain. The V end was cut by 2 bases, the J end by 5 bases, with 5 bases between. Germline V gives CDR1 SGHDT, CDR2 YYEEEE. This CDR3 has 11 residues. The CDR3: CASSFVNEQYF. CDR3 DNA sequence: TGTGCCAGCAGCTTCGTTAACGAGCAGTACTTC. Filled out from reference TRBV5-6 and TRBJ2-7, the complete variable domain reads DAGVTQSPTHLIKTRGQQVTLRCSPKSGHDTVSWYQQALGQGPQFIFQYYEEEERQRGNFPDRFSGHQFPNYSSELNVNALLLGDSALYLCASSFVNEQYFGPGTRLTVT.

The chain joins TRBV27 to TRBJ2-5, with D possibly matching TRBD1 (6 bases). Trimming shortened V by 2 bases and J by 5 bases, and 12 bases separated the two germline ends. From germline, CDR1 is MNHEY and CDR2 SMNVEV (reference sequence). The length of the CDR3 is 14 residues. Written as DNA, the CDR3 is TGTGCCAGCAGTTTACAACAGGGTTGGGAGACCCAGTACTTC. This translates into CASSLQQGWETQYF.

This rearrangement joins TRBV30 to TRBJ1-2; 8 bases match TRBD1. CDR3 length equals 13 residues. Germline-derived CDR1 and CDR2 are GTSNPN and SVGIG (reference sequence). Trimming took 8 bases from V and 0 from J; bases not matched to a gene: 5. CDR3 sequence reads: CAGQGAANYGYTF. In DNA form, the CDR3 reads TGTGCCGGTCAGGGGGCGGCTAACTATGGCTACACCTTC. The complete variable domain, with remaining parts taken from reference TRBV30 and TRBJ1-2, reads SQTIHQWPATLVQPVGSPLSLECTVEGTSNPNLYWYRQAAGRGLQLLFYSVGIGQISSEVPQNLSASRPQDRQFILSSKKLLLSDSGFYLCAGQGAANYGYTFGSGTRLTVV.

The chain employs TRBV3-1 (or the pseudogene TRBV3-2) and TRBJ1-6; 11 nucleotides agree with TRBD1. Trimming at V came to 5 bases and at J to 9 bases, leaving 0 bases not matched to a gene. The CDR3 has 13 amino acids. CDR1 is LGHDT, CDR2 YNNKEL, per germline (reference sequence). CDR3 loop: CASSGTGGSPLHF. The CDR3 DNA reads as TGTGCCAGCAGCGGGACAGGGGGTTCACCCCTCCACTTT.

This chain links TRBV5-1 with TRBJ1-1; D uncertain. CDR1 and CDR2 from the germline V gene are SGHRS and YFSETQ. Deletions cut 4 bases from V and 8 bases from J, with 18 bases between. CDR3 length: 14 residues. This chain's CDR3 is CASSHQTDNPEAFF. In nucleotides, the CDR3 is TGCGCCAGCAGCCACCAAACTGACAATCCCGAAGCTTTCTTT.

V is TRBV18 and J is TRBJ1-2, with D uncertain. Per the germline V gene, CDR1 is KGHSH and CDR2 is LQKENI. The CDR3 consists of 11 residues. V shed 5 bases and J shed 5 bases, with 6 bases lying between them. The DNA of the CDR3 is TGTGCCAGCTCATCGAGTTATGGCTACACCTTC. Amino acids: CASSSSYGYTF.

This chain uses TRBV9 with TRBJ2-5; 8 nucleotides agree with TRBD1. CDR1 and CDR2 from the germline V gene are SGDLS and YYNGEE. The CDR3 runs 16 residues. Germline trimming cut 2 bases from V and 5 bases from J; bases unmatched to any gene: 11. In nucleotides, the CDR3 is TGTGCCAGCAGCGTGGGGACAGGTGGGATGGTTGAGACCCAGTACTTC. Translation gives CASSVGTGGMVETQYF.

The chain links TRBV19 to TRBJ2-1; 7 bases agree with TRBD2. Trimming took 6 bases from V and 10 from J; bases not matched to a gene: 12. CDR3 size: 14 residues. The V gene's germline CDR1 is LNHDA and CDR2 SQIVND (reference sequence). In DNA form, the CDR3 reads TGTGCCAGTAGCCTGGGACTACGGGCCTACGAGCAGTTCTTC. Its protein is CASSLGLRAYEQFF.

The CDR3 DNA follows: TGTGCCAGCAGCCGGACAGGGAGACTTGAAAAACTGTTTTTT. Protein product: CASSRTGRLEKLFF. V gene TRBV14 combines with J gene TRBJ1-4; 8 nucleotides match TRBD1. After removal of 4 bases from V and 7 bases from J, the junction contained 5 bases not matched to a gene. The CDR3 is made up of 14 amino acids. Looked up from germline, CDR1 is SGHDN and CDR2 is FVKESK. Combining the CDR3 with reference TRBV14 and TRBJ1-4 gives the whole variable domain EAGVTQFPSHSVIEKGQTVTLRCDPISGHDNLYWYRRVMGKEIKFLLHFVKESKQDESGMPNNRFLAERTGGTYSTLKVQPAELEDSGVYFCASSRTGRLEKLFFGSGTQLSVL.

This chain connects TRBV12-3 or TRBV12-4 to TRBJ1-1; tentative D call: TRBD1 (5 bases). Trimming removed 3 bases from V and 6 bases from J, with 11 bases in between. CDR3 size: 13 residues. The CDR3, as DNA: TGTGCCAGCAGTTTTGGGCAGGGTGCTGAAGCTTTCTTT. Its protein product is CASSFGQGAEAFF.

The CDR3 region is CASSQDYRDDRYNSPLHF. The CDR3 DNA sequence: TGCGCCAGCAGCCAAGACTATCGGGACGACAGGTATAATTCACCCCTCCACTTT. The chain links TRBV4-3 to TRBJ1-6; D possibly corresponds to TRBD1 (6 bases). Trimming left V 0 bases short and J 4 bases short, with 16 bases between. CDR3 size: 18 residues. The germline V gene encodes CDR1 LGHNA and CDR2 YSLEER.

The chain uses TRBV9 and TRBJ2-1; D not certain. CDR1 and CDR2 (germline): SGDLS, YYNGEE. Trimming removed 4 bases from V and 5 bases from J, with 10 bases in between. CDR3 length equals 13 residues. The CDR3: CASSPSVHNEQFF. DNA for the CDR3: TGTGCCAGCAGCCCTTCGGTCCACAATGAGCAGTTCTTC.

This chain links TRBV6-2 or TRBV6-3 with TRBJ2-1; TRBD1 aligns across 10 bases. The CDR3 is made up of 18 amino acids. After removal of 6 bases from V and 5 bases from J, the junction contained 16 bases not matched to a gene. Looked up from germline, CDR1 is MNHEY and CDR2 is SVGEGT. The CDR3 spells CASSYHPLTGGINNEQFF. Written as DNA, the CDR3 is TGTGCCAGCAGCTATCACCCTCTGACAGGGGGCATAAACAATGAGCAGTTCTTC.

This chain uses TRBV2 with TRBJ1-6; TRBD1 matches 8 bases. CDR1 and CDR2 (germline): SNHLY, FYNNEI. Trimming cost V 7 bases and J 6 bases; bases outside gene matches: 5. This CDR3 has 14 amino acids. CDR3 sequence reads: CASNRDRSNSPLHF. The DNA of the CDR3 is TGTGCCAGCAATAGGGACAGGAGTAATTCACCCCTCCACTTT.

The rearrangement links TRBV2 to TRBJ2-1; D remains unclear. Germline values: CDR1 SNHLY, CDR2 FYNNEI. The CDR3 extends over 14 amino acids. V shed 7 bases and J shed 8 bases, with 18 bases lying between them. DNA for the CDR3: TGTGCCAGCAATGAGGCTTTCAATGTTCATGAGCAGTTCTTC. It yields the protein CASNEAFNVHEQFF.

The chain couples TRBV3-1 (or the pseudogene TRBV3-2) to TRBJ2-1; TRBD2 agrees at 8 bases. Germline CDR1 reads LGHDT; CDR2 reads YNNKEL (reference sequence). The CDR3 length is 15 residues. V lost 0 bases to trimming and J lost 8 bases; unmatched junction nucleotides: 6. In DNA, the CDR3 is TGTGCCAGCAGCCAAGACGGGACTAGATTCGATGAGCAGTTCTTC. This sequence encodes CASSQDGTRFDEQFF.

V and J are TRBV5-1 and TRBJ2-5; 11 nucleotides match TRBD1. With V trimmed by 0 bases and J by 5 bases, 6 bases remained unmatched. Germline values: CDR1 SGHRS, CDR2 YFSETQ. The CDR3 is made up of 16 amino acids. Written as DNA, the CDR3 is TGCGCCAGCAGCTTGGGGACAGGGGGCTCGGGGGAGACCCAGTACTTC. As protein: CASSLGTGGSGETQYF.

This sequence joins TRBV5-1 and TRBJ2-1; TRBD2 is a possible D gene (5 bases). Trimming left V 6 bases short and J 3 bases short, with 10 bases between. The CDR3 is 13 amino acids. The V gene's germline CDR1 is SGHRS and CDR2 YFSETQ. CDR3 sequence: CASKEENYNEQFF. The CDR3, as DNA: TGCGCCAGCAAGGAGGAAAACTACAATGAGCAGTTCTTC.

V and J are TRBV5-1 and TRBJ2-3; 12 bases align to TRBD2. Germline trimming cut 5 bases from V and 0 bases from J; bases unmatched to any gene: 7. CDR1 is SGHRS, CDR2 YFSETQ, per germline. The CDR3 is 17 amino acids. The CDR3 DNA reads TGCGCCAGCAGACTAGCGGGAGGCGTCTTTAGCACAGATACGCAGTATTTT. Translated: CASRLAGGVFSTDTQYF.